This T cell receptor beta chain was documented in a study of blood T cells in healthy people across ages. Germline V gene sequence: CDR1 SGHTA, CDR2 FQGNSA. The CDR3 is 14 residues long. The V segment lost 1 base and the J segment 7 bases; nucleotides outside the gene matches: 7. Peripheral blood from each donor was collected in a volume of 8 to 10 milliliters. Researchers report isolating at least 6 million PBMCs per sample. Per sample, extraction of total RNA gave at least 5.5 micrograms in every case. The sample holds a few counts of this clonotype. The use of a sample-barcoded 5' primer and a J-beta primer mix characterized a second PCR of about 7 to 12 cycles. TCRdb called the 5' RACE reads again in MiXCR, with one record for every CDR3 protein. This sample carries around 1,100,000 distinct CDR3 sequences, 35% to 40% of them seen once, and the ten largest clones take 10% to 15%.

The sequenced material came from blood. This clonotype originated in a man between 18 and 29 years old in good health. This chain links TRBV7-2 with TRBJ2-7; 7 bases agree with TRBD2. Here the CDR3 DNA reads TGTGCCAGCAGCTTAGGGGGGGGAATCAATGAGCAGTACTTC. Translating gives CASSLGGGINEQYF.